This is a list of T cell receptor beta chains from one sample in a study of beta chain features in type 1 diabetes. Sequenced by immunoSEQ multiplex PCR; TCRdb stores in-frame clones only, minus some. The table shows around 430,000 clones, with approximately 30% occurring only once. The sequenced sample was naive CD4+ T cells from blood. The receptors here all came from a man younger than 35 in good health. Both conserved end residues are part of each CDR3. The order of the fields is clone size, V gene, D gene, J gene, CDR3 protein, CDR3 DNA. A D gene is named only where the DNA matches it firmly. Some rows have no size entry. The others give once, few or many, or a class for an expanded clone.

clone size: few; V gene: TRBV30; D gene: .; J gene: TRBJ1-3; CDR3 protein: CAWSVHGTENTIYF; CDR3 DNA: TGTGCCTGGAGTGTACACGGGACCGAAAACACCATATATTTT
clone size: .; V gene: TRBV10-3; D gene: TRBD2; J gene: TRBJ2-1; CDR3 protein: CAISVRDRGGRTSGRRPYNEQFF; CDR3 DNA: TGTGCCATCAGTGTCCGGGACAGGGGAGGAAGGACTAGCGGGAGGAGGCCCTACAATGAGCAGTTCTTC
clone size: .; V gene: TRBV7-9; D gene: .; J gene: TRBJ2-5; CDR3 protein: CASSLTAETQYF; CDR3 DNA: TGTGCCAGCAGCTTAACAGCAGAGACCCAGTACTTC
clone size: few; V gene: TRBV11-2; D gene: TRBD2; J gene: TRBJ2-3; CDR3 protein: CASSLELAGTDTQYF; CDR3 DNA: TGTGCCAGCAGCTTAGAACTAGCGGGCACAGATACGCAGTATTTT
clone size: many; V gene: TRBV10-3; D gene: .; J gene: TRBJ2-3; CDR3 protein: CAISVTDTQYF; CDR3 DNA: TGTGCCATCAGTGTTACAGATACGCAGTATTTT
clone size: few; V gene: TRBV30; D gene: TRBD1; J gene: TRBJ2-7; CDR3 protein: CAWSLGQRGAYEQYF; CDR3 DNA: TGTGCCTGGAGCCTGGGACAGCGAGGCGCCTACGAGCAGTACTTC
clone size: .; V gene: TRBV11-2; D gene: .; J gene: TRBJ2-3; CDR3 protein: CASSFSADTQYF; CDR3 DNA: TGTGCCAGCAGCTTTTCAGCAGATACGCAGTATTTT
clone size: .; V gene: TRBV30; D gene: .; J gene: TRBJ1-1; CDR3 protein: CAWSARQTFRFF; CDR3 DNA: TGTGCCTGGAGTGCCCGACAGACATTCCGTTTCTTT
clone size: .; V gene: TRBV29-1; D gene: .; J gene: TRBJ2-5; CDR3 protein: CSVGKLAEETQYF; CDR3 DNA: TGCAGCGTGGGCAAGCTGGCCGAGGAGACCCAGTACTTC
clone size: few; V gene: TRBV4-3; D gene: .; J gene: TRBJ2-7; CDR3 protein: CASSQDRAYSYEQYF; CDR3 DNA: TGCGCCAGCAGCCAAGATAGGGCGTACTCCTACGAGCAGTACTTC
clone size: .; V gene: TRBV7-3; D gene: .; J gene: TRBJ2-7; CDR3 protein: CASSPTPQQTYEQYF; CDR3 DNA: TGTGCCAGCAGCCCGACGCCCCAGCAAACCTACGAGCAGTACTTC
clone size: .; V gene: TRBV11-2; D gene: TRBD2; J gene: TRBJ2-1; CDR3 protein: CASSSPSSGFYNEQFF; CDR3 DNA: TGTGCCAGCAGCTCACCCTCTAGCGGGTTCTACAATGAGCAGTTCTTC
clone size: few; V gene: TRBV30; D gene: .; J gene: TRBJ2-3; CDR3 protein: CASWGVRTDTQYF; CDR3 DNA: TGTGCCTCGTGGGGGGTCCGCACAGATACGCAGTATTTT
clone size: .; V gene: TRBV9; D gene: .; J gene: TRBJ2-3; CDR3 protein: CASSATRPLHTQYF; CDR3 DNA: TGTGCCAGCAGCGCCACAAGGCCCCTGCATACGCAGTATTTT
clone size: few; V gene: TRBV27; D gene: .; J gene: TRBJ2-6; CDR3 protein: CASSLSGPGANVLTF; CDR3 DNA: TGTGCCAGCAGTTTAAGCGGCCCTGGGGCCAACGTCCTGACTTTC
clone size: few; V gene: TRBV18; D gene: .; J gene: TRBJ1-5; CDR3 protein: CASSPAGERQPQHF; CDR3 DNA: TGTGCCAGCTCACCAGCCGGGGAGAGACAGCCCCAGCATTTT
clone size: few; V gene: TRBV18; D gene: .; J gene: TRBJ2-1; CDR3 protein: CASSPRDTYNEQFF; CDR3 DNA: TGTGCCAGCTCACCAAGGGACACCTACAATGAGCAGTTCTTC
clone size: few; V gene: TRBV28; D gene: .; J gene: TRBJ1-2; CDR3 protein: CASSFLGRNYGYTF; CDR3 DNA: TGTGCCAGCAGTTTTCTCGGACGGAACTATGGCTACACCTTC
clone size: .; V gene: TRBV10-3; D gene: .; J gene: TRBJ1-2; CDR3 protein: CAISEGGRIRSGYTF; CDR3 DNA: TGTGCCATCAGTGAGGGAGGGAGGATCCGGAGCGGCTACACCTTC
clone size: once; V gene: TRBV7-9; D gene: TRBD1; J gene: TRBJ2-2; CDR3 protein: CASSSPGQGGGELFF; CDR3 DNA: TGTGCCAGCAGCTCTCCGGGACAGGGAGGCGGGGAGCTGTTTTTT
clone size: .; V gene: TRBV4-1; D gene: .; J gene: TRBJ1-1; CDR3 protein: CASRSYRSTEAFF; CDR3 DNA: TGCGCCAGCAGGTCATACAGGTCCACTGAAGCTTTCTTT
clone size: few; V gene: TRBV9; D gene: TRBD2; J gene: TRBJ2-1; CDR3 protein: CASSVASGNNEQFF; CDR3 DNA: TGTGCCAGCAGCGTAGCTAGCGGGAACAATGAGCAGTTCTTC